The 14 T cell receptor beta chains presented below share a single source sample, sequenced in a study of CD8 T cells in ankylosing spondylitis. The study's findings and limits: Among TCR beta sequences, a motif of roughly 8 highly homologous variants appeared characteristic of ankylosing spondylitis blood.

Which antigens these TCRs recognize remains unknown. One entry per CDR3 protein results from TCRdb running MiXCR on the 5' RACE reads. The repertoire holds almost 400,000 distinct CDR3 sequences, with around 20% as singletons. The sequenced sample was blood, either unsorted or a sorted T cell fraction (not recorded which). The receptors were sampled from a male donor with ankylosing spondylitis.

The V gene is TRBV6-2 or TRBV6-3, the J gene TRBJ2-7, with 7 bases identical to TRBD2. In germline, CDR1 is MNHEY, CDR2 SVGEGT. The CDR3 runs to 13 residues. The V segment lost 9 bases and the J segment 2 bases; nucleotides outside the gene matches: 7. CDR3 nucleotides: TGTGCCAGTCGCTCGGGGGGAACCTACGAGCAGTACTTC. Amino acid sequence: CASRSGGTYEQYF.

V gene TRBV2 combines with J gene TRBJ1-5; TRBD1 matches at 10 bases. The germline V gene has CDR1 SNHLY and CDR2 FYNNEI. V shed 7 bases, J shed 7 bases, and the junction held 10 bases outside the gene matches. This CDR3 region has 15 residues. In DNA, the CDR3 is TGTGCCAGCAACCGGGACAGGGGCTTAGACCAGCCCCAGCATTTT. Amino acids: CASNRDRGLDQPQHF.

This clonotype was seen only a few times. The chain carries TRBV6-5 and TRBJ1-4; 9 bases align to TRBD1. The CDR3 spans 16 residues. The V gene's germline CDR1 is MNHEY and CDR2 SVGAGI. V gave up 0 bases and J gave up 7 bases; unmatched junction bases: 6. CDR3 in amino acids: CASSYSAGQGAEKLFF. CDR3 nucleotide sequence: TGTGCCAGCAGTTACTCGGCGGGACAGGGAGCTGAAAAACTGTTTTTT.

This chain joins TRBV7-7 and TRBJ2-2; D is unclear. Germline assignment: CDR1 SSHAT and CDR2 FNYEAQ (reference sequence). The CDR3 extends over 12 amino acids. Trimming left V 4 bases short and J 7 bases short, with 7 bases between. CDR3 loop: CASSSAGGELFF. The CDR3 coding sequence is TGTGCCAGCAGCTCCGCTGGCGGGGAGCTGTTTTTT.

This clonotype has a handful of counts. V is TRBV7-2 and J is TRBJ2-1, with no clear D. Germline-derived CDR1 and CDR2 are SGHTA and FQGNSA. V was shortened by 5 bases and J by 3 bases, with 11 bases between the two germline ends. The CDR3 consists of 14 residues. DNA for the CDR3: TGTGCCAGCAGCACCAGGACCAACTACAATGAGCAGTTCTTC. This codes for CASSTRTNYNEQFF.

The V gene is TRBV12-3 or TRBV12-4, the J gene TRBJ2-1; 7 bases map to TRBD2. The CDR3 is 13 residues long. Trimming took 5 bases from V and 12 from J; bases not matched to a gene: 10. For the CDR3, the DNA is TGTGCCAGCAGTATATTTGGGGAGGGTTCGCAGTTCTTC. Translation gives CASSIFGEGSQFF.

This clonotype was counted only a few times. The rearrangement joins TRBV25-1 to TRBJ2-3, with 7 bases aligning to TRBD1. The CDR3 sequence is 13 residues long. V shed 5 bases and J 5 bases; nucleotides not matched to a gene: 4. CDR1 MGHDK and CDR2 SYGVNS come from the germline V gene. The CDR3 coding sequence is TGTGCCAGCAGTCCGACAGGGCTAGATACGCAGTATTTT. Its protein product is CASSPTGLDTQYF.

This clonotype was counted only a few times. The chain joins TRBV7-2 to TRBJ2-1; D is perhaps TRBD1 or TRBD2 (5 bases each). V shed 4 bases and J shed 7 bases, with 17 bases lying between them. CDR3 length: 15 amino acids. The germline CDR1 and CDR2 sequences are SGHTA and FQGNSA. The CDR3: CASSSDISSRNEQFF. CDR3 DNA sequence: TGTGCCAGCAGCTCGGACATTTCTAGCAGGAATGAGCAGTTCTTC.

This clonotype showed up just a few times. The chain links TRBV5-1 to TRBJ2-4; perhaps TRBD2 as D (5 bases). This CDR3 contains 14 residues. The germline CDR1 and CDR2 sequences are SGHRS and YFSETQ. V lost 4 bases and J lost 6, with 14 bases in between. For the CDR3, the DNA is TGCGCCAGCAGCCACCCTGGAGAGGGAAACATTCAGTACTTC. Protein: CASSHPGEGNIQYF.

This clonotype was counted between two and nine times. The chain carries TRBV20-1 and TRBJ1-1; D is undetermined. CDR1 DFQATT and CDR2 SNEGSKA come from the germline V gene (reference sequence). There are 14 residues in the CDR3. Deletions cut 5 bases from V and 3 bases from J, with 16 bases between. In nucleotides, the CDR3 is TGCAGTGCTCGATACGGGGTTACGGACACTGAAGCTTTCTTT. Protein sequence: CSARYGVTDTEAFF.

This clonotype appeared a few times. The chain uses TRBV7-2 and TRBJ1-6; D is undetermined. Trimming removed 2 bases at V and 13 bases at J, with 6 bases between. In germline, CDR1 is SGHTA, CDR2 FQGNSA. The CDR3 is made up of 11 amino acids. CDR3 in amino acids: CASSLYPPLHF. The CDR3 coding sequence is TGTGCCAGCAGCTTATACCCGCCCCTCCACTTT. The full variable domain, rest sourced from reference TRBV7-2 and TRBJ1-6, is GAGVSQSPSNKVTEKGKDVELRCDPISGHTALYWYRQSLGQGLEFLIYFQGNSAPDKSGLPSDRFSAERTGGSVSTLTIQRTQQEDSAVYLCASSLYPPLHFGNGTRLTVT.

The chain uses TRBV7-2 and TRBJ2-3, with a tentative D call TRBD1 (5 bases). Per the germline V gene, CDR1 is SGHTA and CDR2 is FQGNSA. V was cut by 5 bases and J by 2 bases, with 11 bases left in between. There are 14 residues in the CDR3. CDR3 residues: CASSRDRLTDTQYF. In DNA form, the CDR3 reads TGTGCCAGCAGCCGCGACAGACTCACAGATACGCAGTATTTT. The whole variable domain, remainder taken from reference TRBV7-2 and TRBJ2-3, is GAGVSQSPSNKVTEKGKDVELRCDPISGHTALYWYRQSLGQGLEFLIYFQGNSAPDKSGLPSDRFSAERTGGSVSTLTIQRTQQEDSAVYLCASSRDRLTDTQYFGPGTRLTVL.

The J gene is TRBJ2-7, the V gene TRBV3-1; maybe TRBD2 (5 bases). The germline gives CDR1 LGHDT, CDR2 YNNKEL (reference sequence). Trimming took 1 base from V and 0 from J, leaving 10 bases between them. The CDR3 sequence is 15 residues long. The CDR3 reads CASSQAPGSSYEQYF. CDR3 coding DNA: TGTGCCAGCAGCCAAGCACCGGGGAGCTCCTACGAGCAGTACTTC.

This rearrangement joins TRBV10-2 to TRBJ2-5, with D perhaps matching TRBD1 (5 bases). Germline V gene data show CDR1 as WSHSY and CDR2 as SAAADI. The CDR3 runs 14 residues. With 5 bases removed from V and 5 bases from J, the gap between germline ends came to 15 bases. CDR3 sequence reads: CASSLGREGETQYF. The CDR3 DNA is TGCGCCAGCAGTCTGGGCAGGGAAGGCGAGACCCAGTACTTC.